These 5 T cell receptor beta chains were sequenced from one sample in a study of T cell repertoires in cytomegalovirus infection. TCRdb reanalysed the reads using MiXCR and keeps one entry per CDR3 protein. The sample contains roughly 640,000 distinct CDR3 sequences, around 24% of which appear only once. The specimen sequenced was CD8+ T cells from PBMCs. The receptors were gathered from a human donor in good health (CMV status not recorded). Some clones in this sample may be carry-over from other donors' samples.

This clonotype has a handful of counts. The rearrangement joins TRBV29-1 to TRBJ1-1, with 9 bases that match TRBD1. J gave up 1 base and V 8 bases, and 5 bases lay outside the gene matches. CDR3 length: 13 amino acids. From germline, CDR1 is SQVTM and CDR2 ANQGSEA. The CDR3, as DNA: TGCAGCTCTACAGGGGGCGAGAACACTGAAGCTTTCTTT. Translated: CSSTGGENTEAFF.

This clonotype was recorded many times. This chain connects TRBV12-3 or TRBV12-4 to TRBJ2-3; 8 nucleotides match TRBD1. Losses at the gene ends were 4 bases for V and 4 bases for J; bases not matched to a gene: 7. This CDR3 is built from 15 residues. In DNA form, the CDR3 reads TGTGCCAGCAGTTGGACAGGGCGAAGTGCAGATACGCAGTATTTT. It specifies CASSWTGRSADTQYF.

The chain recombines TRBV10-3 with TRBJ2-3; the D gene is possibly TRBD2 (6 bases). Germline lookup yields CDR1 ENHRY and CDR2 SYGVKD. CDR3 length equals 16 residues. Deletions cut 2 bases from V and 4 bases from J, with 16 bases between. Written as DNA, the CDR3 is TGTGCCATCAGTGAGCCTCATTCTGGAGGGGCAGATACGCAGTATTTT. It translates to CAISEPHSGGADTQYF.

The CDR3 region is CSVEDSRSYEQYF. The CDR3, as DNA: TGCAGCGTTGAAGACAGCAGATCCTACGAGCAGTACTTC. This chain joins TRBV29-1 and TRBJ2-7; the D is unclear. CDR1 is SQVTM and CDR2 is ANQGSEA in the germline V gene. The CDR3 covers 13 residues. V lost 0 bases, J lost 1 base, and 7 bases lay in between.

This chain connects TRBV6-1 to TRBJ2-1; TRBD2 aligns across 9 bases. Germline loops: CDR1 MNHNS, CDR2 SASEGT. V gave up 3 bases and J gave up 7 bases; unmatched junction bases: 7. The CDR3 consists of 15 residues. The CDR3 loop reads CASSDRSGGNNEQFF. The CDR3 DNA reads TGTGCCAGCAGTGACAGGAGCGGGGGGAATAATGAGCAGTTCTTC.